This T cell receptor (beta chain) was identified during a study of identifying expanded T cells in peripheral blood. The protocol was immunoSEQ multiplex PCR, while the TCRdb copy is restricted to in-frame clones and leaves out a portion. In the table there are roughly 75,000 clones, under 90% of which are singletons. During the collection period, no donor immune events like infections were recorded. Whole-study findings and limits: Differentially abundant clones: roughly 1.3 between replicates, just under 17 at 2 to 3 weeks, 18 to 20 at four. Clone count variance between approximately two-week samples rose with total template count.

As regards this clone: The target antigen is unknown.

The receptor comes from a person aged 18 to 70 in good health. Sequencing was performed on blood.

CDR3 DNA sequence: TGTGCCAGCTTAGACACCCACTCCTACGAGCAGTACTTC. This codes for CASLDTHSYEQYF. This sequence joins TRBV6-1 and TRBJ2-7; unclear D gene. Deletions cut 8 bases from V and 0 bases from J, with 11 bases between. The CDR3 contains 13 residues. The germline V gene encodes CDR1 MNHNS and CDR2 SASEGT.